This entry concerns a single T cell receptor beta chain. This clone's antigen is unknown. Base qualities are not at hand, and no much larger clone is one base apart. Deletion took 2 bases off V and 7 bases off J, with a span of 11 bases between the germline ends. For CDR1 and CDR2, the germline V gene lists MNHEY and SVGAGI. The CDR3 covers 13 residues, taking in both the cysteine and the phenylalanine. The kept DNA is CDR3 alone, 39 bases in frame from the first base. The sample originates from a study of T-cell memory formation after mild COVID-19 (dated by TCRdb to the early 2020s). Study-wide context: TCR sequence clusters from the two donors were largely donor specific. T-cell clones expanding and contracting after mild COVID-19 in two donors were tracked by longitudinal TCRalpha and TCRbeta repertoire sequencing. The cohort comprised two young, previously healthy adult volunteers, one female and one male.

Ficoll-Paque density gradient centrifugation was used to isolate PBMCs. What the work shows at the level of the full study, not this receptor alone: SARS-CoV-2 specificity of the second-wave clones peaking on day 37 was not confirmed. Balanced CD4/CD8 phenotypes were observed for clones contracting from day 15 to 85, whereas a bias towards CD4+ was observed for a second wave of clones expanding from day 15 to 37. The study covered only a couple of mild cases, and larger cohorts including severe cases with pre-infection samples were considered necessary. Contracting CD4+ clones appeared mostly in the CM and EM memory subsets, whereas CD8+ clones were enriched in EMRA. Some responding clones were found in pre-infection memory, which suggests that pre-existing cross-reactive memory T cells took part in the SARS-CoV-2 response.

Sequencing used an Illumina NovaSeq 6000. TCRalpha and TCRbeta cDNA libraries were built by 5'RACE with constant-segment primers, adding sample barcodes and unique molecular identifiers. Trizol reagent was used to extract RNA from every sample. The libraries were amplified in two PCR steps, and the second step added a second sample barcode and Illumina TruSeq adapters. The libraries were sequenced on an Illumina NovaSeq using 2 x 150 bp paired-end reads. On the study's bioinformatics: Demultiplexing of reads and collapsing into UMI-guided consensus sequences were performed with migec v1.2.7. With mixcr v2.1.11, UMI consensuses were aligned to TRA and TRB V and J templates and assembled into clonotypes. A clonotype was counted as expanded or contracted only when both edgeR and NoisET called the clonotype significant, with the noise models trained on biological replicates. For edgeR calls, the thresholds were a false discovery rate-adjusted p below 0.01 and a log2 fold-change of 1. As an exploratory analysis of dynamics, max-normalized trajectories of the 1000 most abundant clonotypes were examined by PCA with hierarchical clustering. Separately sequenced CD4+ and CD8+ repertoires were used to assign the CD4 or CD8 phenotype of responding clones. The public reads were quality trimmed at Q25 with fastp and then assembled into clones with MiXCR by TCRdb, keeping productive beta chains. Rows are unified per CDR3 protein, each entry keeping the most common DNA and genes. The V and J calls shown here were made by TCRdb, not taken from the authors' results. For this sample the table gives approximately 350,000 distinct CDR3 sequences, of which 25% to 30% were detected only once. Approximately 13% of the sample comes from the top ten.

The rearrangement combines TRBV6-5 with TRBJ1-1; 5 matching bases give a weak D call of TRBD1. This clonotype originated in an adult woman who had mild COVID-19 (a few samples of this study predate the infection). The sample titles of this study are shuffled in the database, so cell type and time point are left out; the donor was told from shared clones. Sequenced material: PBMCs or a T cell subset sorted from them (not recorded which). The nucleotides are TGTGCCAGCAGTTACCGGGACCAACTTGAAGCTTTCTTT. This codes for CASSYRDQLEAFF.